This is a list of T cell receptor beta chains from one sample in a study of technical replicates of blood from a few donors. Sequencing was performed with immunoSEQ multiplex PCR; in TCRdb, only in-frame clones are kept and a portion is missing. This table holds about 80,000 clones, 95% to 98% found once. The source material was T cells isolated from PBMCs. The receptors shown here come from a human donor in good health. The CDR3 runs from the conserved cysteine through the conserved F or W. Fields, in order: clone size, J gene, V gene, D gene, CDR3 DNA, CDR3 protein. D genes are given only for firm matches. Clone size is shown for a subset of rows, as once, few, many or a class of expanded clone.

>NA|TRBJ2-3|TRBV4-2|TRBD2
TGTGCCAGCAGCCAAGATCCCCTCGTCGAGCGGGAGGGAGGTACGCAGTATTTT
CASSQDPLVEREGGTQYF
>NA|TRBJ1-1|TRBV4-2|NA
TGTGCCAGCAGCCAAGATACGGTTAGTTGGAGCCAGAACACTGAAGCTTTCTTT
CASSQDTVSWSQNTEAFF
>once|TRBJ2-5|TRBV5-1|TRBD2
TGCGCCAGCAGGATGAGGACTAGCGGGATTATAGAGACCCAGTACTTC
CASRMRTSGIIETQYF
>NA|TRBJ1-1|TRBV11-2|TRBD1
TGTGCCAGCAGCCCCAAAGGCGTATACAGGGGGCTAGGGAACACTGAAGCTTTCTTT
CASSPKGVYRGLGNTEAFF
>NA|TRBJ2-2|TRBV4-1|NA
TGCGCCAGCAGCCAGGGGGCAAAGAACACCGGGGAGCTGTTTTTT
CASSQGAKNTGELFF
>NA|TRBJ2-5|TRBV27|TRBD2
TGTGCCAGCGGCGGGAGGGGGGAGACCCAGTACTTC
CASGGRGETQYF
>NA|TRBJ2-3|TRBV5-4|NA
TGTGCCAGCAGCTTGGAGGGGATTGGGCTAGATACGCAGTATTTT
CASSLEGIGLDTQYF
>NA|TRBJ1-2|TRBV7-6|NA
TGTGCCAGCAGCTTAGTAACCGGACACAGCGAACCTTTCTATGGCTACACCTTC
CASSLVTGHSEPFYGYTF
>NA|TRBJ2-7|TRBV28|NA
TGTGCCAGCAGTTTGGACCCGCGATGGGAGGCACCCTACGAGCAGTACTTC
CASSLDPRWEAPYEQYF
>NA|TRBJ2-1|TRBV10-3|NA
TGTGCCATCACCGAGAGTATAGGGGCTACACAGTTCTTC
CAITESIGATQFF
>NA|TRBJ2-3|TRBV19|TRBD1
TGTGCCAGTAGTCCAGGACCGGGACAGGGGTTCACAGATACGCAGTATTTT
CASSPGPGQGFTDTQYF
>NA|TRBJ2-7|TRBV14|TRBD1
TGTGCCAGCAGCCAAATGACAGGGGTCGAGCAGTACTTC
CASSQMTGVEQYF
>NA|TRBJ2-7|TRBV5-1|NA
TGCGCCAGCAGCTTCCGGACAGCCTACGAGCAGTACTTC
CASSFRTAYEQYF
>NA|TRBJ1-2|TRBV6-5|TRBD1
TGTGCCAGCAGTTACGGACAGGGGGCTGCCGGCTACACCTTC
CASSYGQGAAGYTF
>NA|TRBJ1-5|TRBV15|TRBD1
TGTGCCACCAGCAGAACAGGGGCCAATCAGCCCCAGCATTTT
CATSRTGANQPQHF
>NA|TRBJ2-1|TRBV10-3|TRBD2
TGTGCCATCAGTGCCCAAACCCTAGCGGGAGCCTACAATGAGCAGTTCTTC
CAISAQTLAGAYNEQFF
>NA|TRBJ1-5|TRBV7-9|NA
TGTGCCAGCAGCGAAGGGGGTCAGCCCCAGCATTTT
CASSEGGQPQHF
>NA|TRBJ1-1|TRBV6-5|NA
TGTGCCAGCGCCTCGCCAGGGACATACACTGAAGCTTTCTTT
CASASPGTYTEAFF
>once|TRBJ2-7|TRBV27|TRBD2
TGTGCCAGCAGTTCGCAGGGAGGGTTCAACTACGAGCAGTACTTC
CASSSQGGFNYEQYF
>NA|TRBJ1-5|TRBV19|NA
TGTGCCAGTAGGAGGACAGCTAATAGCAATCAGCCCCAGCATTTT
CASRRTANSNQPQHF
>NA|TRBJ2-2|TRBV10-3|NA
TGTGCCATGAGTGAGGGCCCCACCGGGGAGCTGTTTTTT
CAMSEGPTGELFF
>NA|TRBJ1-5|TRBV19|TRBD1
TGTGCCAGTCACCCCGGGGCAGCAGGGGGCTTTGGACAGCCCCAGCATTTT
CASHPGAAGGFGQPQHF